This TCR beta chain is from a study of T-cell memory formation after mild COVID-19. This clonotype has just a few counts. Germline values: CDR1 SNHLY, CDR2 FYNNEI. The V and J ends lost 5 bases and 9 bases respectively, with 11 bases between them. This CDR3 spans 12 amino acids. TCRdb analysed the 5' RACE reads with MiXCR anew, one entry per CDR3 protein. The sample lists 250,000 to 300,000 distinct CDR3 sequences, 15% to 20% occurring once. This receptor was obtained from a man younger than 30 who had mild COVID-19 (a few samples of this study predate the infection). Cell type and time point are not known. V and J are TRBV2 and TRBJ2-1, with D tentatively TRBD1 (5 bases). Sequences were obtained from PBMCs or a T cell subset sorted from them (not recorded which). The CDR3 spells CASSSDRGEQFF. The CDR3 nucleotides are TGTGCCAGCAGTAGTGATAGGGGTGAGCAGTTCTTC.